A single sample gave rise to the 13 T cell receptor beta chains below, sequenced in a study of beta chain features in type 1 diabetes. Isolated RNA was reverse transcribed in full, so expressed TCRB transcripts were sequenced. Profiling relied on immunoSEQ multiplex PCR, and the TCRdb table lists in-frame clones only, not all of them. The sample records 400,000 to 600,000 clones, 30% being singletons. The sequenced material came from naive CD4+ T cells from blood. The receptors were gathered from a man between 18 and 35 years old in good health.

This clone was observed a handful of times. The chain joins TRBV7-2 to TRBJ1-1; D uncertain. The length of the CDR3 is 14 residues. Looked up from germline, CDR1 is SGHTA and CDR2 is FQGNSA. The V and J ends lost 5 bases and 0 bases respectively, with 10 bases between them. CDR3 sequence (DNA): TGTGCCAGCAGCGGGCGCGATTTGAACACTGAAGCTTTCTTT. Protein: CASSGRDLNTEAFF.

This sequence joins TRBV18 and TRBJ2-5; 8 positions match TRBD2. The CDR3 is made up of 15 amino acids. The V segment lost 2 bases and the J segment 3 bases; nucleotides outside the gene matches: 5. From germline, CDR1 is KGHSH and CDR2 LQKENI. The CDR3 DNA sequence: TGTGCCAGCTCACCATGGCAAGCGGGAGAAGAGACCCAGTACTTC. Encoded protein: CASSPWQAGEETQYF.

The rearrangement links TRBV19 to TRBJ1-5; the D is unclear. V was trimmed by 3 bases and J by 0 bases, leaving 9 bases between them. This CDR3 is 15 amino acids long. In germline, CDR1 is LNHDA, CDR2 SQIVND (reference sequence). CDR3 sequence (DNA): TGTGCCAGTAGTATCCTGGGAGGTAGCAATCAGCCCCAGCATTTT. Translating gives CASSILGGSNQPQHF.

J is TRBJ2-7 and V is TRBV29-1, with D hard to call. The V end lost 5 bases, the J end lost 1 base, and 6 bases lay between the germline ends. Germline assignment: CDR1 SQVTM and CDR2 ANQGSEA. The CDR3 has 11 residues. CDR3 DNA sequence: TGCAGCGTTCAGGAGTCCTACGAGCAGTACTTC. Translated: CSVQESYEQYF.

The CDR3 DNA sequence: TGCAGTGCTACGACTGAAGCTTTCTTT. This gives the protein CSATTEAFF. The rearrangement uses TRBV20-1 and TRBJ1-1; no definite D call. V was clipped by 4 bases and J by 5 bases, with 2 bases between them. Germline V gene data show CDR1 as DFQATT and CDR2 as SNEGSKA (reference sequence). This CDR3 has 9 amino acids.

CDR3 region: CASSRSGRQYF. Written as DNA, the CDR3 is TGTGCCAGTAGTAGAAGCGGACGACAGTACTTC. The rearrangement joins TRBV25-1 to TRBJ2-7; weak D call: TRBD2 (5 bases). Germline loops: CDR1 MGHDK, CDR2 SYGVNS. This CDR3 is 11 amino acids long. Deletions cut 9 bases from V and 10 bases from J, with 16 bases between.

This clone appeared a few times. The V gene is TRBV10-3, the J gene TRBJ2-7; D might be TRBD1 (5 bases). V lost 9 bases and J 0 bases, leaving 12 bases between the germline ends. The CDR3 consists of 13 residues. The V gene's germline CDR1 is ENHRY and CDR2 SYGVKD. The DNA of the CDR3 is TGTGCCATGTCCCCTGGGGCCTCCTACGAGCAGTACTTC. Translating gives CAMSPGASYEQYF.

The rearrangement uses TRBV10-3 and TRBJ2-7, with 9 bases matching TRBD1. Germline V gives CDR1 ENHRY, CDR2 SYGVKD. The junction had 4 bases not matched to a gene; V was cut back by 5 bases and J by 5 bases. This CDR3 is 13 amino acids long. The CDR3, as DNA: TGTGCCATCAGTCCGGGACAGGGCGACGAGCAGTACTTC. Protein: CAISPGQGDEQYF.

The rearrangement uses TRBV5-4 and TRBJ1-5; unclear D gene. This CDR3 contains 15 residues. V lost 0 bases and J 2 bases, leaving 9 bases between the germline ends. The germline CDR1 and CDR2 sequences are SGHNT and YYREEE (reference sequence). The CDR3 region has the DNA TGTGCCAGCAGCTTGGGTGGGAGAGGCAATCAGCCCCAGCATTTT. This translates into CASSLGGRGNQPQHF.

This chain uses TRBV14 with TRBJ1-2; D gene ambiguous. CDR1 SGHDN and CDR2 FVKESK come from the germline V gene. Deletions cut 1 base from V and 1 base from J, with 13 bases between. This CDR3 is built from 16 residues. CDR3 residues: CASSQAEGRINYGYTF. The CDR3 bases are TGTGCCAGCAGCCAAGCTGAGGGCAGAATTAACTATGGCTACACCTTC. The entire variable domain, with the rest obtained from reference TRBV14 and TRBJ1-2, is as follows: EAGVTQFPSHSVIEKGQTVTLRCDPISGHDNLYWYRRVMGKEIKFLLHFVKESKQDESGMPNNRFLAERTGGTYSTLKVQPAELEDSGVYFCASSQAEGRINYGYTFGSGTRLTVV.

This clone came up a few times. The chain recombines TRBV2 with TRBJ2-3; D is uncertain. Trimming took 5 bases from V and 6 from J, leaving 9 bases between them. This CDR3 region has 12 residues. Germline loops: CDR1 SNHLY, CDR2 FYNNEI. The CDR3 DNA follows: TGTGCCAGCAGTTACTCCCCGGATACGCAGTATTTT. Translated: CASSYSPDTQYF.

The gene calls are TRBV30 and TRBJ1-3; D gene ambiguous. V was trimmed by 5 bases and J by 3 bases, leaving 17 bases between them. The CDR3 sequence is 15 residues long. Germline assignment: CDR1 GTSNPN and CDR2 SVGIG (reference sequence). CDR3 region: CAWSVLKRLGNTIYF. The CDR3 DNA follows: TGTGCCTGGTCCGTGTTAAAACGCCTTGGAAACACCATATATTTT.

V usage is TRBV6-5 and J usage is TRBJ1-2, with TRBD1 identical over 7 bases. The V gene end was trimmed by 5 bases and the J gene end by 4 bases; junction bases not matched to a gene: 7. This CDR3 is built from 14 residues. Germline loops: CDR1 MNHEY, CDR2 SVGAGI. Here the CDR3 DNA reads TGTGCCAGCAGTCAATGGACAGGCCCCTATGGCTACACCTTC. Encoded protein: CASSQWTGPYGYTF.